This TCR beta chain is drawn from a study of cytomegalovirus exposure and HLA in healthy donors. At the level of the study: In an early release, HLA-typed donors contributed approximately 80 million unique TCR sequences.

PCR amplification relied on 60 Vbeta primers (plus 13 Jbeta primers). Produced via immunoSEQ multiplex PCR; TCRdb's table is partial and in-frame only. This sample carries tens of thousands of clones, about 68% of them seen once, and the ten largest clones take under 7.5%. Study-wide points: TCR beta V- and J-gene trimming, according to a later analysis, was linked to a missense DCLRE1C variant. The authors enumerated 180 or so TCR beta chains as linked to cytomegalovirus.

The CDR3 totals 14 residues. In germline, CDR1 is GTSNPN, CDR2 SVGIG (reference sequence). Trimming pared 0 bases from V and 5 bases from J, leaving 10 bases between. This clone is judged medium-sized. The target antigen is unknown. The J gene is TRBJ2-2, the V gene TRBV30, with a possible D match to TRBD1 (6 bases). This TCR was recovered from a woman in her 50s in good health and CMV-seropositive. The sequenced material came from PBMCs. In nucleotides, the CDR3 is TGTGCCTGGAGTGTAACAGGGACGACCGGGGAGCTGTTTTTT. It codes for CAWSVTGTTGELFF. The whole variable domain, filled in from reference TRBV30 and TRBJ2-2, reads SQTIHQWPATLVQPVGSPLSLECTVEGTSNPNLYWYRQAAGRGLQLLFYSVGIGQISSEVPQNLSASRPQDRQFILSSKKLLLSDSGFYLCAWSVTGTTGELFFGEGSRLTVL.